The clone carrying this T cell receptor beta chain was detected a few times. Its specificity is not known. The sample is drawn from a study of T cells after yellow fever vaccination. Study-wide results and caveats: CD4 and CD8 compartments shared a small share of clonotypes, likely from convergent recombination. When the response was secondary, it was weaker but reached its peak faster, day 5 versus 15.

By 5'RACE template switching, TCR cDNA was produced, with a universal primer site and UMIs added in the process. MiXCR, applied by TCRdb to the 5' RACE reads, yields one record per CDR3 protein. This repertoire shows some 300,000 distinct CDR3 sequences, roughly 8.4% found once; its top ten account for about 16%. Sequences were derived from PBMCs, sampled around 45 days after the first yellow fever vaccination. The clonotype originates from a man between 18 and 35 years old who received the YFV17D yellow fever vaccine.

The CDR3 loop is CASSYSSSGRGYYGYTF. The CDR3 nucleotides read TGTGCCAGCAGTTACTCGTCTTCAGGGAGGGGTTACTATGGCTACACCTTC. The J gene is TRBJ1-2, the V gene TRBV6-5; the D gene is possibly TRBD1 (5 bases). There are 17 residues in the CDR3. Germline CDR1 is MNHEY and CDR2 is SVGAGI. The ends were cut back, 0 bases at V and 3 bases at J, with 17 bases in the middle.